The TCR beta chain described here comes from a study of beta chain features in type 1 diabetes. Findings and caveats of the study: There was a moderate but significant shortening of TCRB CDR3s in all four CD4+ subsets of Type 1 diabetes patients.

There are 13 residues in the CDR3. The V gene lost 7 bases and the J gene lost 2 bases, with 10 bases spanning the gap. The germline gives CDR1 LNHDA, CDR2 SQIVND (reference sequence). The entirety of the isolated RNA underwent reverse transcription, so expressed TCRB transcripts were sequenced. Clones were sequenced by immunoSEQ multiplex PCR, and TCRdb holds only the in-frame ones, with some missing. The sample holds 200,000 to 300,000 clones; about 15% are singletons and the top ten take approximately 0.018%. Only one count was recorded for this clone. The antigen is unknown. The chain is built from TRBV19 and TRBJ2-3; a possible D gene is TRBD1 (6 bases). Sequenced: naive CD4+ T cells from blood. The source is a man aged 30 to 39 with type 1 diabetes. This chain's CDR3 is CASIGQNTDTQYF. CDR3 nucleotides: TGTGCCAGTATCGGACAGAACACAGATACGCAGTATTTT.